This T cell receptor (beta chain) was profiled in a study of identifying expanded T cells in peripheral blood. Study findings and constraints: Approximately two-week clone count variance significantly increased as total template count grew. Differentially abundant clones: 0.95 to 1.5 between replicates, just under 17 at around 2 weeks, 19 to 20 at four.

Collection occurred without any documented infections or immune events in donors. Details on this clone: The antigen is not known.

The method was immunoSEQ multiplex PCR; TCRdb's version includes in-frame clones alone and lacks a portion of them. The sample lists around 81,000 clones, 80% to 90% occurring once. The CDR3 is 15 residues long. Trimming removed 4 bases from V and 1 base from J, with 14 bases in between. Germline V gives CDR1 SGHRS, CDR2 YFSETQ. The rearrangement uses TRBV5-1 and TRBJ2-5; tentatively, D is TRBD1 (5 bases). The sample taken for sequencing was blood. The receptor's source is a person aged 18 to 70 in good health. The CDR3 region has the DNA TGCGCCAGCAGCCTCAGGGCGACGCCCCAAGAGACCCAGTACTTC. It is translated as CASSLRATPQETQYF.